The 17 T cell receptor beta chains below all came from one sample that was sequenced in a study of PD-L1 blockade in urothelial cancer. Repertoires were generated with immunoSEQ multiplex PCR, while TCRdb's copy carries only in-frame clones and drops some. This repertoire shows fewer than 45,000 clones, roughly a third found once; its top ten account for 8.5% to 10%. This material consisted of tumor tissue, taken before atezolizumab (anti-PD-L1) treatment. These receptors originate from a man aged 55-75 years with urothelial cancer.

This clone was counted only a few times. The chain employs TRBV4-1 and TRBJ2-7; a weak D match, TRBD2 (6 bases). The V end was cut by 0 bases, the J end by 5 bases, with 14 bases between. This CDR3 contains 15 residues. The germline V gene encodes CDR1 MGHRA and CDR2 YSYEKL. In nucleotides, the CDR3 is TGCGCCAGCAGCCAAGATAAGGAGGGGCTCGACGAGCAGTACTTC. Translation gives CASSQDKEGLDEQYF.

V is TRBV11-3 and J is TRBJ2-3; 10 nucleotides agree with TRBD2. Germline V gene lookup returns CDR1 SGHNT and CDR2 YENEEA. The CDR3 contains 14 residues. J was trimmed by 2 bases and V by 6 bases; bases with no gene match: 2. The CDR3, as DNA: TGTGCCAGCAGTAGCGGGAGGACCACAGATACGCAGTATTTT. It specifies CASSSGRTTDTQYF.

J is TRBJ1-2 and V is TRBV9; no firm D call. The length of the CDR3 is 13 residues. Trimming took 3 bases from V and 1 from J, leaving 7 bases between them. The germline V gene encodes CDR1 SGDLS and CDR2 YYNGEE. CDR3 sequence: CASSGDRNYGYTF. In DNA form, the CDR3 reads TGTGCCAGCAGCGGGGATCGTAACTATGGCTACACCTTC.

This chain joins TRBV19 and TRBJ1-2, with a tentative D call TRBD1 (6 bases). Germline-derived CDR1 and CDR2 are LNHDA and SQIVND (reference sequence). V gave up 9 bases and J gave up 3 bases, with 20 bases separating them. This CDR3 contains 15 residues. CDR3 region: CASSESTRGHYGYTF. The CDR3 nucleotides read TGTGCCAGCAGTGAGAGTACCAGGGGTCACTATGGCTACACCTTC.

This clone was seen a handful of times. This chain joins TRBV22-1 and TRBJ2-1; TRBD2, as called in the table, went unchecked against the DNA. TRBV22-1 corresponds to a pseudogene. The CDR3 runs to 13 residues. CDR3 nucleotides: TGTGCCAGCAGTTTATCTGGAAGCGGGGGACGGTTCTTC. It is translated as CASSLSGSGGRFF.

The chain recombines TRBV15 with TRBJ2-3; a possible D gene is TRBD2 (6 bases). CDR3 size: 14 residues. Looked up from germline, CDR1 is LNHNV and CDR2 is YYDKDF (reference sequence). With 7 bases removed from V and 0 bases from J, the gap between germline ends came to 11 bases. The CDR3 spells CATKAGPSTDTQYF. CDR3 DNA sequence: TGTGCCACCAAAGCGGGTCCGAGCACAGATACGCAGTATTTT. The entire variable domain, with the rest obtained from reference TRBV15 and TRBJ2-3, is as follows: DAMVIQNPRYQVTQFGKPVTLSCSQTLNHNVMYWYQQKSSQAPKLLFHYYDKDFNNEADTPDNFQSRRPNTSFCFLDIRSPGLGDTAMYLCATKAGPSTDTQYFGPGTRLTVL.

V gene TRBV2 combines with J gene TRBJ2-2; a weak D match, TRBD1 (5 bases). The germline V gene has CDR1 SNHLY and CDR2 FYNNEI. This CDR3 comprises 15 residues. The V gene lost 3 bases and the J gene lost 1 base, with 9 bases spanning the gap. The CDR3 DNA follows: TGTGCCAGCAGTGAGGCAGGGATGAACACCGGGGAGCTGTTTTTT. Amino acids: CASSEAGMNTGELFF.

The V and J genes are TRBV25-1 and TRBJ1-2, with no clear D. The CDR3 has 12 amino acids. V was shortened by 4 bases and J by 9 bases, with 12 bases between the two germline ends. The V gene's germline CDR1 is MGHDK and CDR2 SYGVNS. CDR3 nucleotides: TGTGCCAGCAGTGGTAACCTTGGGAGCTACACCTTC. Its translation: CASSGNLGSYTF.

V is TRBV19 and J is TRBJ1-5; D unclear. The CDR3 totals 13 residues. The germline V gene encodes CDR1 LNHDA and CDR2 SQIVND (reference sequence). V was shortened by 0 bases and J by 3 bases, with 3 bases between the two germline ends. The CDR3 nucleotides are TGTGCCAGTAGTATAGACATCAATCAGCCCCAGCATTTT. It is translated as CASSIDINQPQHF.

This chain joins TRBV19 and TRBJ1-5, with D perhaps TRBD1 (6 bases). CDR3 size: 15 residues. Trimming stripped 3 bases from V and 4 bases from J, with 13 bases between. Germline assignment: CDR1 LNHDA and CDR2 SQIVND (reference sequence). The DNA of the CDR3 is TGTGCCAGTAGTATTGCAGGGGCTGCGAATCAGCCCCAGCATTTT. Protein sequence: CASSIAGAANQPQHF.

The V gene is TRBV6-8, the J gene TRBJ1-3, with D perhaps TRBD1 (6 bases). The CDR3 totals 15 residues. The germline gives CDR1 MNHGY, CDR2 SAAAGT. V dropped 6 bases and J dropped 1 base, with 13 bases sitting between them. The CDR3, as DNA: TGTGCCAGCAGCATACAGGGTGGATCTGGAAACACCATATATTTT. It specifies CASSIQGGSGNTIYF.

The J gene is TRBJ2-1, the V gene TRBV30; 10 positions agree with TRBD2. Germline assignment: CDR1 GTSNPN and CDR2 SVGIG (reference sequence). CDR3 size: 14 residues. Trimming at V came to 2 bases and at J to 6 bases, leaving 4 bases not matched to a gene. The CDR3 bases are TGTGCCTGGAGTAGCGGGGGGGCAACCAATGAGCAGTTCTTC. Its protein product is CAWSSGGATNEQFF.

The chain joins TRBV11-3 to TRBJ2-1, with 9 bases fitting TRBD1. CDR1 SGHNT and CDR2 YENEEA come from the germline V gene. Trimming took 8 bases from V and 2 from J; bases not matched to a gene: 7. This CDR3 has 15 residues. For the CDR3, the DNA is TGTGCCAGCCGGCGGGGACAGGGTACCTACAATGAGCAGTTCTTC. It translates to CASRRGQGTYNEQFF.

This clone was counted once. V and J are TRBV5-1 and TRBJ2-1; TRBD1 matches at 10 bases. V dropped 4 bases and J dropped 9; count of bases not matched to a gene: 13. The length of the CDR3 is 16 residues. Germline CDR1 SGHRS, CDR2 YFSETQ. The CDR3 region has the DNA TGCGCCAGCAGCCTACGACAGGGGGCGTCGTTTGGTGAGCAGTTCTTC. Translating gives CASSLRQGASFGEQFF.

The chain recombines TRBV6-8 with TRBJ2-7; D ambiguous. The germline gives CDR1 MNHGY, CDR2 SAAAGT. The germline V and J ends were trimmed by 2 bases and 1 base, with 6 bases remaining between them. The CDR3 extends over 13 amino acids. The CDR3 sequence is CASSYRASYEQYF. DNA for the CDR3: TGTGCCAGCAGTTACAGGGCATCCTACGAGCAGTACTTC.

The rearrangement uses TRBV1 and TRBJ1-4; the table gives TRBD1 as D, unverified against the DNA. TRBV1 is noted as a pseudogene. This CDR3 is built from 16 residues. CDR3 residues: CASSQPTGPTNEKLFF. CDR3 nucleotide sequence: TGCGCCAGCAGCCAACCGACAGGGCCAACTAATGAAAAACTGTTTTTT.

V and J are TRBV29-1 and TRBJ2-1, with TRBD2 matching over 11 bases. The CDR3 has 16 amino acids. CDR1 SQVTM and CDR2 ANQGSEA come from the germline V gene. The V gene end was trimmed by 3 bases and the J gene end by 4 bases; junction bases not matched to a gene: 8. CDR3 nucleotides: TGCAGCGTTGAGCGCAGGACTAGCGGGTTATACAATGAGCAGTTCTTC. Protein sequence: CSVERRTSGLYNEQFF.